A single sample is the source of the 15 T cell receptor beta chains below, sequenced in a study of blood T cells in healthy people across ages. Combining a sample-barcoded 5' primer with a J-beta primer mix, a second PCR ran for about 7 to 12 cycles. TCRdb itself ran the 5' RACE reads through MiXCR, one entry per CDR3 protein. This sample has about 1.1 million distinct CDR3 sequences; approximately 38% occur once, and the top ten carry about 12%. The sample comprised blood. These receptors were taken from a man between 18 and 29 years old in good health.

This chain joins TRBV9 and TRBJ1-1; TRBD1 aligns across 8 bases. The CDR3 spans 15 residues. V shed 4 bases, J shed 6 bases, and the junction held 11 bases outside the gene matches. The germline V gene encodes CDR1 SGDLS and CDR2 YYNGEE. CDR3 amino acids: CASSPRGQGGPEAFF. Here the CDR3 DNA reads TGTGCCAGCAGCCCTCGCGGACAGGGTGGCCCTGAAGCTTTCTTT.

The sample holds a few counts of this clonotype. The chain is built from TRBV4-1 and TRBJ1-5; no firm D call. Germline assignment: CDR1 MGHRA and CDR2 YSYEKL. The CDR3 runs 10 residues. With 7 bases removed from V and 5 bases from J, the gap between germline ends came to 3 bases. CDR3 coding DNA: TGCGCCAGCACCCATCAGCCCCAGCATTTT. Its translation: CASTHQPQHF.

J is TRBJ1-3 and V is TRBV20-1; D is undetermined. Germline loops: CDR1 DFQATT, CDR2 SNEGSKA (reference sequence). CDR3 size: 14 residues. Trimming shortened V by 6 bases and J by 1 base, and 13 bases separated the two germline ends. The DNA for the CDR3 is TGCAGTGCCAACGGTGCTCCTTCTGGAAACACCATATATTTT. This encodes CSANGAPSGNTIYF.

This clonotype was found a few times. The chain is built from TRBV29-1 and TRBJ1-1, with D maybe TRBD1 (5 bases). CDR3 size: 17 residues. Germline V gene data show CDR1 as SQVTM and CDR2 as ANQGSEA. The V end was cut by 0 bases, the J end by 1 base, with 18 bases between. In DNA form, the CDR3 reads TGCAGCGTTGAAGAAGTAATTGGGGGGTTCGCGAACACTGAAGCTTTCTTT. Protein: CSVEEVIGGFANTEAFF.

The chain is built from TRBV7-2 and TRBJ2-3, with D tentatively TRBD1 or TRBD2 (5 bases each). V shed 0 bases and J shed 6 bases, with 16 bases lying between them. The CDR3 consists of 16 residues. The germline V gene has CDR1 SGHTA and CDR2 FQGNSA. The CDR3, as DNA: TGTGCCAGCAGCTTAGCTGTGGAGACCGGGGCTGATACGCAGTATTTT. It specifies CASSLAVETGADTQYF.

The chain recombines TRBV5-1 with TRBJ2-7; D gene ambiguous. The assigned J gene may be wrong: the sequence end matches TRBJ2-5 better. Germline V gene sequence: CDR1 SGHRS, CDR2 YFSETQ. CDR3 length: 15 residues. The CDR3 bases are TGCGCCAGCAGCTCTGGTTACTCGAACGGGGAGACCCAGTACTTC. Amino acid sequence: CASSSGYSNGETQYF.

The chain uses TRBV9 and TRBJ1-1; a possible D gene is TRBD1 (5 bases). Germline V gives CDR1 SGDLS, CDR2 YYNGEE. V was shortened by 1 base and J by 4 bases, with 14 bases between the two germline ends. CDR3 length equals 15 residues. The CDR3 region has the DNA TGTGCCAGCAGCGTAAGCGGGGGAGGGAGCACTGAAGCTTTCTTT. Its translation: CASSVSGGGSTEAFF. The variable domain in full, with the rest retrieved from reference TRBV9 and TRBJ1-1, is DSGVTQTPKHLITATGQRVTLRCSPRSGDLSVYWYQQSLDQGLQFLIQYYNGEERAKGNILERFSAQQFPDLHSELNLSSLELGDSALYFCASSVSGGGSTEAFFGQGTRLTVV.

The table lists this clonotype with a few counts. CDR3 nucleotide sequence: TGCAGTGCTACGGACAGACTCAATCAGCCCCAGCATTTT. As protein: CSATDRLNQPQHF. The chain has TRBV20-1 and TRBJ1-5, with D possibly being TRBD1 (6 bases). The V end lost 4 bases, the J end lost 3 bases, and 10 bases lay between the germline ends. This CDR3 has 13 amino acids. Germline CDR1 and CDR2: DFQATT and SNEGSKA (reference sequence).

This clonotype appeared many times. This rearrangement joins TRBV29-1 to TRBJ2-3; the match to TRBD2 covers 7 bases. Germline CDR1 reads SQVTM; CDR2 reads ANQGSEA. The CDR3 runs 15 residues. Trimming took 6 bases from V and 5 from J; bases not matched to a gene: 14. DNA of the CDR3: TGCAGCGTAAAGAATCGGGCTAGCGGTGGAGATACGCAGTATTTT. This encodes CSVKNRASGGDTQYF.

Comment on this clonotype: A clone one base away is much larger, so this may be a read error. This chain joins TRBV9 and TRBJ1-6; D remains unclear. The CDR3 consists of 16 residues. Germline CDR1 SGDLS, CDR2 YYNGEE. DNA for the CDR3: TGTGCCAGCAGCGTAGGCTCGAGCTCCTATAATTCACCCCCCCACTTT. Protein product: CASSVGSSSYNSPPHF.

The chain uses TRBV20-1 and TRBJ2-1, with TRBD1 matching over 9 bases. The CDR3 loop spans 14 amino acids. V dropped 3 bases and J dropped 4; count of bases not matched to a gene: 4. Germline V gene sequence: CDR1 DFQATT, CDR2 SNEGSKA (reference sequence). The CDR3 nucleotides read TGCAGTGCTAGTGGGGACAGGGTTTACAATGAGCAGTTCTTC. It encodes CSASGDRVYNEQFF.

The CDR3 here is CASSLVDRGSLNTEAFF. The CDR3 DNA reads TGTGCCAGCAGCTTAGTGGACAGGGGGAGTCTGAACACTGAAGCTTTCTTT. This chain links TRBV7-9 with TRBJ1-1, with 10 bases fitting TRBD1. Germline values: CDR1 SEHNR, CDR2 FQNEAQ (reference sequence). V was pared by 1 base and J by 0 bases, with 5 bases of the junction left unmatched. The CDR3 totals 17 residues.

The CDR3 region is CASGPVTTSGSSYEQYF. In nucleotides, the CDR3 is TGTGCTAGTGGTCCCGTGACGACTAGCGGGAGCTCCTACGAGCAGTACTTC. The chain links TRBV12-5 to TRBJ2-7, with 12 bases that match TRBD2. J gave up 0 bases and V 5 bases, and 8 bases lay outside the gene matches. Germline V CDR1 and CDR2: LGHNT, FRNRAP. The CDR3 sequence is 17 residues long.

The CDR3: CSAARNSDRTGELFF. The CDR3 region has the DNA TGCAGCGCAGCCAGAAATTCCGATCGAACCGGGGAGCTGTTTTTT. V usage is TRBV29-1 and J usage is TRBJ2-2; unclear D gene. This CDR3 has 15 residues. With 7 bases removed from V and 5 bases from J, the gap between germline ends came to 20 bases. Germline loops: CDR1 SQVTM, CDR2 ANQGSEA.

The genes are TRBV28 and TRBJ2-5; D is uncertain. There are 14 residues in the CDR3. V was clipped by 3 bases and J by 0 bases, with 8 bases between them. Germline-derived CDR1 and CDR2 are MDHEN and SYDVKM. The CDR3 DNA follows: TGTGCCAGCAGTTTCAGGCGGTACCAAGAGACCCAGTACTTC. Residues: CASSFRRYQETQYF.